The 18 T cell receptor beta chains reported below all come from one sample, sequenced in a study of blood T cell repertoires in COVID-19. The repertoire was sequenced with immunoSEQ multiplex PCR; TCRdb's copy has only in-frame clones and lacks some. Of fewer than 70,000 clones listed, approximately 87% are singletons. What was sequenced was peripheral blood. Every receptor here comes from a human donor in a cohort sampled during active COVID-19.

The chain joins TRBV28 to TRBJ2-1; the D gene is possibly TRBD2 (6 bases). V lost 5 bases to trimming and J lost 5 bases, with 19 bases between them. CDR3 length: 16 residues. Germline-derived CDR1 and CDR2 are MDHEN and SYDVKM. CDR3 in amino acids: CASSIPSERANNEQFF. In DNA, the CDR3 is TGTGCCAGCAGTATACCTAGCGAGCGGGCCAACAATGAGCAGTTCTTC. Complete variable domain (other parts from reference TRBV28 and TRBJ2-1): DVKVTQSSRYLVKRTGEKVFLECVQDMDHENMFWYRQDPGLGLRLIYFSYDVKMKEKGDIPEGYSVSREKKERFSLILESASTNQTSMYLCASSIPSERANNEQFFGPGTRLTVL.

With respect to this clone: This sample includes further DNA sequences coding for the same CDR3. This chain joins TRBV9 and TRBJ2-5; TRBD2 agrees at 11 bases. The CDR3 extends over 16 amino acids. Germline V gene lookup returns CDR1 SGDLS and CDR2 YYNGEE. With V trimmed by 0 bases and J by 5 bases, 6 bases remained unmatched. The CDR3 bases are TGTGCCAGCAGCGTAGGTCTAGCGGGAGGAAAGGAGACCCAGTACTTC. The encoded protein is CASSVGLAGGKETQYF.

The V call is TRBV3-1 (or the pseudogene TRBV3-2), the J call TRBJ2-7, with 11 bases that match TRBD2. Germline V gene data show CDR1 as LGHDT and CDR2 as YNNKEL (reference sequence). The CDR3 runs 16 residues. V dropped 3 bases and J dropped 4; count of bases not matched to a gene: 8. The CDR3 reads CASSHVAGGKRYEQYF. CDR3 DNA: TGTGCCAGCAGCCACGTAGCGGGAGGGAAGAGGTACGAGCAGTACTTC.

The genes are TRBV25-1 and TRBJ1-3; 8 bases fit TRBD1. The CDR3 has 14 residues. The J segment lost 4 bases and the V segment lost 4 bases, leaving 3 bases of the junction unmatched. Looked up from germline, CDR1 is MGHDK and CDR2 is SYGVNS. The CDR3 reads CASSGQGRGNTIYF. The CDR3 DNA reads as TGTGCCAGCAGTGGACAGGGGAGAGGAAACACCATATATTTT.

The chain recombines TRBV7-9 with TRBJ2-7; perhaps TRBD1 as D (6 bases). V was shortened by 4 bases and J by 0 bases, with 19 bases between the two germline ends. Germline CDR1 is SEHNR and CDR2 is FQNEAQ (reference sequence). This CDR3 comprises 17 residues. CDR3 sequence (DNA): TGTGCCAGCAGCTCACCCAGTTGGGACACCACCTCCTACGAGCAGTACTTC. Its protein is CASSSPSWDTTSYEQYF.

This clone was seen just once. This chain connects TRBV9 to TRBJ1-4; D remains ambiguous. The CDR3 covers 15 residues. V was cut by 0 bases and J by 7 bases, with 13 bases left in between. CDR1 and CDR2 (germline): SGDLS, YYNGEE. The chain's CDR3 is CASSVGPQAGEKLFF. The CDR3 nucleotides read TGTGCCAGCAGCGTAGGTCCCCAGGCTGGTGAAAAACTGTTTTTT. Drawing the rest from reference TRBV9 and TRBJ1-4, the complete variable domain is DSGVTQTPKHLITATGQRVTLRCSPRSGDLSVYWYQQSLDQGLQFLIQYYNGEERAKGNILERFSAQQFPDLHSELNLSSLELGDSALYFCASSVGPQAGEKLFFGSGTQLSVL.

The chain combines TRBV19 with TRBJ1-1; no definite D call. Germline V CDR1 and CDR2: LNHDA, SQIVND (reference sequence). Trimming pared 3 bases from V and 2 bases from J, leaving 10 bases between. The CDR3 runs 14 residues. The CDR3 region has the DNA TGTGCCAGTAGTATGAGCGGCAGTAACACTGAAGCTTTCTTT. Translated, it gives CASSMSGSNTEAFF.

V gene TRBV19 combines with J gene TRBJ2-7; tentative D call: TRBD1 (5 bases). The CDR3 totals 14 residues. Trimming shortened V by 5 bases and J by 6 bases, and 17 bases separated the two germline ends. The germline V gene encodes CDR1 LNHDA and CDR2 SQIVND (reference sequence). The CDR3 loop reads CASSCVGQGCEQYF. The CDR3 DNA sequence: TGTGCCAGTAGTTGTGTGGGGCAAGGGTGCGAGCAGTACTTC. The variable domain in full, completed from reference TRBV19 and TRBJ2-7, reads DGGITQSPKYLFRKEGQNVTLSCEQNLNHDAMYWYRQDPGQGLRLIYYSQIVNDFQKGDIAEGYSVSREKKESFPLTVTSAQKNPTAFYLCASSCVGQGCEQYFGPGTRLTVT.

V is TRBV19 and J is TRBJ1-5; perhaps TRBD1 as D (6 bases). Germline loops: CDR1 LNHDA, CDR2 SQIVND (reference sequence). The length of the CDR3 is 18 residues. Trimming removed 3 bases from V and 0 bases from J, with 18 bases in between. The CDR3 region is CASSIPHRASYSNQPQHF. CDR3 nucleotide sequence: TGTGCCAGTAGTATCCCGCACAGGGCAAGCTATAGCAATCAGCCCCAGCATTTT.

The V and J genes are TRBV28 and TRBJ1-5; D ambiguous. The V end was cut by 1 base, the J end by 4 bases, with 8 bases between. Germline CDR1 MDHEN, CDR2 SYDVKM. CDR3 length equals 14 residues. CDR3 protein: CASSLFGGNQPQHF. CDR3 DNA sequence: TGTGCCAGCAGTTTATTCGGAGGAAATCAGCCCCAGCATTTT. Drawing the rest from reference TRBV28 and TRBJ1-5, the complete variable domain is DVKVTQSSRYLVKRTGEKVFLECVQDMDHENMFWYRQDPGLGLRLIYFSYDVKMKEKGDIPEGYSVSREKKERFSLILESASTNQTSMYLCASSLFGGNQPQHFGDGTRLSIL.

This clone was counted once. The rearrangement joins TRBV24-1 to TRBJ1-2; the match to TRBD1 covers 8 bases. The CDR3 is 15 residues long. Germline CDR1 KGHDR, CDR2 SFDVKD. The junction had 9 bases not matched to a gene; V was cut back by 3 bases and J by 7 bases. The CDR3 nucleotides are TGTGCCACCAGTGATCCTCGGACAGGGATGAGTGGCTACACCTTC. This sequence encodes CATSDPRTGMSGYTF.

The rearrangement joins TRBV19 to TRBJ1-2; D is unclear. The CDR3 spans 14 residues. V was trimmed by 7 bases and J by 6 bases, leaving 18 bases between them. Germline-derived CDR1 and CDR2 are LNHDA and SQIVND (reference sequence). This chain's CDR3 is CASKSGLRENGYTF. The CDR3 DNA follows: TGTGCCAGTAAGAGCGGGCTAAGGGAGAATGGCTACACCTTC.

V and J are TRBV9 and TRBJ2-2, with 8 bases fitting TRBD2. With 3 bases clipped from V and 2 bases from J, the junction kept 6 bases outside the gene matches. In germline, CDR1 is SGDLS, CDR2 YYNGEE. CDR3 length: 16 amino acids. The CDR3 coding sequence is TGTGCCAGCAGCGGGAGCGGGAGAGTAAACACCGGGGAGCTGTTTTTT. Its translation is CASSGSGRVNTGELFF.

V gene TRBV7-2 combines with J gene TRBJ2-3, with TRBD2 matching 11 bases. Per germline, CDR1 SGHTA and CDR2 FQGNSA. The V and J ends lost 0 bases and 2 bases, in that order; junction bases with no gene match: 7. The CDR3 is 18 residues long. The CDR3 loop is CASSLALLAGGLTDTQYF. CDR3 DNA sequence: TGTGCCAGCAGCTTAGCGCTCCTAGCGGGAGGACTCACAGATACGCAGTATTTT.

The chain recombines TRBV6-5 with TRBJ1-6; D possibly corresponds to TRBD1 (6 bases). The V end was cut by 4 bases, the J end by 10 bases, with 14 bases between. The germline V gene encodes CDR1 MNHEY and CDR2 SVGAGI. The length of the CDR3 is 14 residues. The CDR3 coding sequence is TGTGCCAGCAGTTCCGGGGGGCGTGGCTCACCCCTCCACTTT. Protein product: CASSSGGRGSPLHF.

V and J are TRBV7-3 and TRBJ2-6; TRBD1 might be the D (5 bases). The CDR3 spans 16 residues. Trimming pared 2 bases from V and 4 bases from J, leaving 12 bases between. Germline V gives CDR1 SGHTA, CDR2 FQGTGA. The CDR3 loop is CASSLLGLGGANVLTF. The CDR3 DNA reads as TGTGCCAGCAGCTTATTGGGGCTAGGCGGGGCCAACGTCCTGACTTTC.

The chain's CDR3 is CASSRGVNGYTF. CDR3 coding DNA: TGTGCCAGCAGCCGGGGAGTCAATGGCTACACCTTC. The chain employs TRBV16 and TRBJ1-2, with D unclear. This CDR3 region has 12 residues. Germline loops: CDR1 KGHSY, CDR2 FQNENV. V was shortened by 4 bases and J by 6 bases, with 9 bases between the two germline ends.

This clone came up once. The chain combines TRBV4-3 with TRBJ1-2; the match to TRBD1 covers 7 bases. The CDR3 sequence is 15 residues long. With 2 bases clipped from V and 7 bases from J, the junction kept 10 bases outside the gene matches. In germline, CDR1 is LGHNA, CDR2 YSLEER. The CDR3 is CASSQSRTTGSGYTF. The CDR3 DNA reads TGCGCCAGCAGCCAATCACGGACGACAGGGAGTGGCTACACCTTC.